This TCR beta chain comes out of a study of blood T cells in healthy people across ages. Researchers report isolating at least 6.5 million PBMCs per sample. Alongside a J-beta primer mix, a sample-barcoded 5' primer served in a second PCR lasting about 7 to 11 cycles. Any given sample supplied a minimum of 2.5 million CDR3-containing paired-end reads. Each CDR3 protein is one row after TCRdb ran MiXCR on the 5' RACE reads. The table includes 1.4 million or so distinct CDR3 sequences, roughly two fifths detected once. This TCR was recovered from a woman in her late teens or twenties in good health. Sequencing was done on a sample of blood.

CDR3 coding DNA: TGCAGCGTTGAATCAGGGGGCGATCCCTACGAGCAGTACTTC. This translates into CSVESGGDPYEQYF. The chain joins TRBV29-1 to TRBJ2-4, with 8 positions matching TRBD1. The DNA end lines up better with TRBJ2-7; the J call may be wrong. The length of the CDR3 is 14 residues. Germline lookup yields CDR1 SQVTM and CDR2 ANQGSEA.